A selection of T cell receptor beta chains follows, all from one sample in a study of T cells in Graves' hyperthyroidism and ophthalmopathy. TCRdb redid the calling of the multiplex PCR reads with MiXCR, one entry per CDR3 protein. The sample holds more than 500,000 distinct CDR3 sequences; 13% to 15% are singletons and the top ten take around 13%. The specimen sequenced was blood. The receptors originated from a woman in her thirties or forties with Graves' hyperthyroidism. The CDR3 runs from the conserved cysteine through the conserved F or W. The D gene is left open where the match is weak. Only part of the rows carry a size: once, few, many, or a class if the clone is expanded.

CDR3	DNA	J	V	D	size
CAWSNFRTSAYNEQFF	TGTGCCTGGAGTAATTTCCGGACTAGCGCCTACAATGAGCAGTTCTTC	TRBJ2-1	TRBV30	TRBD2	many
CASRFRDSSYNEQFF	TGTGCCAGTAGATTCAGGGACTCCTCCTACAATGAGCAGTTCTTC	TRBJ2-1	TRBV2	-	few
CASSVVAEGGDEQYF	TGTGCCAGCAGCGTAGTAGCCGAGGGTGGGGACGAGCAGTACTTC	TRBJ2-7	TRBV9	-	many
CASTDRLYGYTF	TGTGCCAGTACAGACAGGCTGTATGGCTACACCTTC	TRBJ1-2	TRBV19	-	-
CASSLAGIIYNEQFF	TGTGCCAGCAGTTTAGCAGGCATAATCTACAATGAGCAGTTCTTC	TRBJ2-1	TRBV12-3/TRBV12-4	-	few
CSARAPGSIGNEQFF	TGCAGTGCTAGAGCCCCGGGATCAATCGGGAATGAGCAGTTCTTC	TRBJ2-1	TRBV20-1	-	many
CASSLSVRAATSTDTQYF	TGTGCCAGCAGTTTAAGTGTGAGGGCAGCTACTAGCACAGATACGCAGTATTTT	TRBJ2-3	TRBV28	-	many
CASSAYDGTTEAFF	TGTGCCAGCAGTGCATACGACGGGACTACGGAAGCTTTCTTT	TRBJ1-1	TRBV6-1	-	few
CASSRTRGPVEQYF	TGTGCCAGCAGTCGCACGAGGGGACCTGTCGAGCAGTACTTC	TRBJ2-7	TRBV28	-	many
CASSNSHPTDTQYF	TGTGCCAGCAGTAACAGCCACCCCACAGATACGCAGTATTTT	TRBJ2-3	TRBV25-1	-	few
CASTPGAGYEQYF	TGTGCCAGCACCCCAGGGGCTGGCTACGAGCAGTACTTC	TRBJ2-7	TRBV6-1	-	many
CASSLSLGLAGGTDTQYF	TGTGCCAGCAGTTTAAGTCTCGGACTAGCGGGAGGTACAGATACGCAGTATTTT	TRBJ2-3	TRBV12-3/TRBV12-4	TRBD2	many
CASTKQGTAHSYEQYF	TGTGCCAGCACAAAACAAGGAACAGCCCACTCCTACGAGCAGTACTTC	TRBJ2-7	TRBV2	-	many
CASRSGSGTGELFF	TGTGCCAGCAGAAGCGGGAGCGGGACCGGGGAGCTGTTTTTT	TRBJ2-2	TRBV6-1	TRBD2	few
CASSSDPGVYGYTF	TGTGCCAGCAGTTCGGACCCGGGGGTTTATGGCTACACCTTC	TRBJ1-2	TRBV25-1	-	-
CASSPREGRYNEQFF	TGTGCCAGCAGCCCGCGGGAGGGCCGCTACAATGAGCAGTTCTTC	TRBJ2-1	TRBV9	TRBD2	-
CASSQDLAGGPEQETQYF	TGTGCCAGCAGCCAAGATTTAGCGGGAGGACCGGAACAAGAGACCCAGTACTTC	TRBJ2-5	TRBV4-2	TRBD2	-
CASGLSTEQYF	TGCGCCAGCGGACTCTCCACCGAGCAGTACTTC	TRBJ2-7	TRBV5-1	-	-
CSASASDYEQYF	TGCAGTGCTAGTGCCAGCGACTACGAGCAGTACTTC	TRBJ2-7	TRBV20-1	-	-
CSARDREPSTDTQYF	TGCAGTGCTAGGGACAGGGAACCTAGCACAGATACGCAGTATTTT	TRBJ2-3	TRBV20-1	TRBD1	many
CASSLWLAESTDTQYF	TGCGCCAGCAGCTTGTGGCTAGCGGAAAGCACAGATACGCAGTATTTT	TRBJ2-3	TRBV5-1	TRBD2	-
CASSLSGGSYNEQYF	TGCGCCAGCAGCTTGTCAGGGGGATCCTACAACGAGCAGTACTTC	TRBJ2-7	TRBV5-1	TRBD1	-
CASRLEPGQQSYEQYF	TGCGCCAGCAGACTGGAACCGGGACAGCAATCCTACGAGCAGTACTTC	TRBJ2-7	TRBV5-1	TRBD1	many
CASSQSRAPYTDTQYF	TGTGCCAGCAGCCAAAGTCGGGCCCCCTACACAGATACGCAGTATTTT	TRBJ2-3	TRBV14	-	few
CASSSTGTEYNEQFF	TGTGCCAGCAGCTCTACCGGGACCGAATACAATGAGCAGTTCTTC	TRBJ2-1	TRBV11-2	-	many
CASSPYRGQETQYF	TGTGCCAGCAGCCCATACAGGGGGCAAGAGACCCAGTACTTC	TRBJ2-5	TRBV3-1	TRBD1	many
CASSPRLGQNDGNQPQHF	TGTGCCAGCTCACCCAGACTTGGACAGAATGACGGCAATCAGCCCCAGCATTTT	TRBJ1-5	TRBV18	-	many
CASSQDLNRGFTDTQYF	TGCGCCAGCAGCCAAGATCTAAACAGGGGTTTCACAGATACGCAGTATTTT	TRBJ2-3	TRBV4-1	TRBD1	-
CASSGPGTGVNQPQHF	TGTGCCAGTAGTGGCCCCGGGACAGGGGTAAATCAGCCCCAGCATTTT	TRBJ1-5	TRBV19	TRBD1	-
CSVEDSEAGNNEQFF	TGCAGCGTTGAAGATTCGGAGGCAGGCAACAATGAGCAGTTCTTC	TRBJ2-1	TRBV29-1	-	-
CASAPTQAGFFYEQYF	TGTGCCAGCGCTCCGACCCAGGCGGGGTTCTTCTACGAGCAGTACTTC	TRBJ2-7	TRBV11-2	-	-
CASSVERENEQFF	TGTGCCAGCAGCGTAGAGAGGGAAAATGAGCAGTTCTTC	TRBJ2-1	TRBV9	-	many
CASSFSGDSYEQYF	TGTGCCAGCAGCTTTTCTGGGGACTCCTACGAGCAGTACTTC	TRBJ2-7	TRBV7-6	-	many
CASSFQQGSDTQYF	TGTGCCAGCAGTTTCCAACAGGGGTCAGATACGCAGTATTTT	TRBJ2-3	TRBV27	TRBD1	many
CASSRGTAGNTIYF	TGCGCCAGCAGCCGAGGGACAGCGGGAAACACCATATATTTT	TRBJ1-3	TRBV4-1	TRBD1	few
CASRWEQATGELFF	TGTGCCAGCAGGTGGGAACAGGCCACCGGGGAGCTGTTTTTT	TRBJ2-2	TRBV6-1	-	few
CASTDTQGGSGANVLTF	TGTGCCAGTACCGACACACAGGGAGGCTCTGGGGCCAACGTCCTGACTTTC	TRBJ2-6	TRBV19	-	-
CSASTWTISYEQYF	TGCAGTGCTTCGACATGGACCATCTCCTACGAGCAGTACTTC	TRBJ2-7	TRBV20-1	-	many
CASSPKGGSVYEQFF	TGTGCCAGCAGCCCTAAGGGCGGGAGTGTCTATGAGCAGTTCTTC	TRBJ2-1	TRBV3-1	TRBD2	many
CASNPDSLYEQYF	TGTGCCAGCAACCCAGACTCGCTATACGAGCAGTACTTC	TRBJ2-7	TRBV6-1	-	many
CASGSDPTSSYEQYF	TGTGCCAGCGGTTCGGACCCCACTAGCTCCTACGAGCAGTACTTC	TRBJ2-7	TRBV2	-	few
CASTKDRGSYNEQFF	TGTGCCAGCACCAAAGACAGGGGGTCCTACAATGAGCAGTTCTTC	TRBJ2-1	TRBV12-3/TRBV12-4	TRBD1	many
CANSTGDRDTEAFF	TGCGCCAACAGCACTGGGGACAGGGATACTGAAGCTTTCTTT	TRBJ1-1	TRBV5-1	TRBD1	many
CASSLMAGAYEQYF	TGTGCCAGCAGCTTAATGGCGGGAGCCTACGAGCAGTACTTC	TRBJ2-7	TRBV11-2	TRBD2	many
CASSEVSYYGYTF	TGTGCCAGCAGTGAAGTCAGTTACTATGGCTACACCTTC	TRBJ1-2	TRBV6-1	-	few
CASSSGRTTTNEKLFF	TGCGCCAGCAGCTCCGGTCGAACGACAACTAATGAAAAACTGTTTTTT	TRBJ1-4	TRBV5-1	-	many
CSARVKGGETQYF	TGCAGTGCTAGGGTCAAGGGGGGAGAGACCCAGTACTTC	TRBJ2-5	TRBV20-1	-	many
CASSSASVAVFTDTQYF	TGTGCCAGCAGTTCCGCCTCGGTAGCGGTATTCACAGATACGCAGTATTTT	TRBJ2-3	TRBV27	-	-